Presented here are 32 T cell receptor beta chains from one specimen sequenced in a study of T cells in Graves' hyperthyroidism and ophthalmopathy. TCR beta CDR3 region amplification was performed from RNA transcripts. Researchers ran a first-round RT-PCR on the TCR CDR3 using the HTBI primer set. TCRdb re-derived calls from the multiplex PCR reads in MiXCR, one entry per CDR3 protein. The table records 200,000 to 250,000 distinct CDR3 sequences, approximately 17% of them present only once. Sample: blood. These receptors came from a man aged 50-60 years with Graves' hyperthyroidism.

The DNA of the CDR3 is TGTGCCAGCAGCCGCCTCCAAGAGACCCAGTACTTC. Translation: CASSRLQETQYF. The chain carries TRBV7-9 and TRBJ2-5; D is undetermined. The CDR3 covers 12 residues. Germline CDR1 is SEHNR and CDR2 is FQNEAQ (reference sequence). Trimming left V 5 bases short and J 1 base short, with 5 bases between.

For the CDR3, the DNA is TGTGCCAGCAGTTCCCACTCAGGGGGAAATCAGCCCCAGCATTTT. Translation gives CASSSHSGGNQPQHF. V and J are TRBV27 and TRBJ1-5; 7 bases fit TRBD1. Germline V gene sequence: CDR1 MNHEY, CDR2 SMNVEV (reference sequence). J lost 4 bases, V lost 4 bases, and 7 bases had no gene match. There are 15 residues in the CDR3.

The sample holds many counts of this clonotype. The chain combines TRBV28 with TRBJ2-5, with TRBD1 matching over 12 bases. CDR1 is MDHEN and CDR2 is SYDVKM in the germline V gene. Trimming took 6 bases from V and 6 from J; bases not matched to a gene: 11. The CDR3 consists of 16 residues. The CDR3 loop is CASRETGQGAGKTQYF. CDR3 sequence (DNA): TGTGCCAGCAGGGAAACGGGACAGGGGGCCGGGAAGACCCAGTACTTC.

In its sample, this clonotype was seen many times. The chain is built from TRBV11-3 and TRBJ2-5; no firm D call. The CDR3 is 13 amino acids. The V gene lost 8 bases and the J gene lost 1 base, with 11 bases spanning the gap. The germline gives CDR1 SGHNT, CDR2 YENEEA. This CDR3 reads CASSSGPQETQYF. CDR3 nucleotide sequence: TGTGCCAGCTCCTCGGGCCCCCAAGAGACCCAGTACTTC. The full variable domain, completed using reference TRBV11-3 and TRBJ2-5, is EAGVVQSPRYKIIEKKQPVAFWCNPISGHNTLYWYLQNLGQGPELLIRYENEEAVDDSQLPKDRFSAERLKGVDSTLKIQPAELGDSAVYLCASSSGPQETQYFGPGTRLLVL.

This clonotype was observed a few times. Written as DNA, the CDR3 is TGTGCCAGCAGCCAAGGCGGACAGGGGGCTCGTGGCTACACCTTC. Translating gives CASSQGGQGARGYTF. This rearrangement joins TRBV4-2 to TRBJ1-2, with 11 bases fitting TRBD1. Germline CDR1 is LGHNA and CDR2 is YNFKEQ. The CDR3 is made up of 15 amino acids. Trimming took 1 base from V and 7 from J; bases not matched to a gene: 5.

There are a few counts of this clonotype. This sequence joins TRBV6-1 and TRBJ2-2, with 7 bases identical to TRBD2. From germline, CDR1 is MNHNS and CDR2 SASEGT. The CDR3 length is 13 residues. V shed 7 bases and J 5 bases; nucleotides not matched to a gene: 4. CDR3 DNA sequence: TGTGCCAGCACGGTAGCGGGTACCGGGGAGCTGTTTTTT. Translating it yields CASTVAGTGELFF.

This clonotype was observed at least ten times. The genes are TRBV12-3 or TRBV12-4 and TRBJ1-4; D is uncertain. The CDR3 loop spans 17 amino acids. Trimming took 1 base from V and 8 from J, leaving 20 bases between them. Here the CDR3 DNA reads TGTGCCAGCAGTTTAGTCCTCCGACCCAACCCGGGGGAAAAACTGTTTTTT. It yields the protein CASSLVLRPNPGEKLFF.

The chain carries TRBV7-3 and TRBJ2-3; D remains unclear. Trimming shortened V by 5 bases and J by 6 bases, and 15 bases separated the two germline ends. The CDR3 covers 14 residues. Germline V CDR1 and CDR2: SGHTA, FQGTGA. The CDR3 DNA follows: TGTGCCAGCAGCCCGGTGGGTGGCAGCGATACGCAGTATTTT. Amino acid sequence: CASSPVGGSDTQYF.

This clonotype was recorded many times. This rearrangement joins TRBV7-8 to TRBJ2-3; maybe TRBD2 (5 bases). Trimming left V 3 bases short and J 2 bases short, with 12 bases between. This CDR3 has 15 residues. CDR1 SGHVS and CDR2 FQNEAQ come from the germline V gene. For the CDR3, the DNA is TGTGCCAGCAGCTTTGGCAGCGGCTACACAGATACGCAGTATTTT. Its translation: CASSFGSGYTDTQYF.

The sample holds a few counts of this clonotype. This rearrangement joins TRBV4-3 to TRBJ1-1; D gene unclear. The ends were cut back, 4 bases at V and 5 bases at J, with 17 bases in the middle. CDR3 length equals 15 residues. Germline CDR1 and CDR2: LGHNA and YSLEER. CDR3 loop: CASSLEPGRGTEAFF. The CDR3 DNA is TGCGCCAGCAGCCTAGAACCGGGCCGAGGGACTGAAGCTTTCTTT.

There are many counts of this clonotype. The V call is TRBV6-1, the J call TRBJ2-2; 8 bases match TRBD1. CDR1 MNHNS and CDR2 SASEGT come from the germline V gene. This CDR3 comprises 16 residues. Trimming cost V 6 bases and J 2 bases; bases outside gene matches: 8. The CDR3 nucleotides are TGTGCCAGCAGAGACGGGGGACAGGCAAACACCGGGGAGCTGTTTTTT. Its protein is CASRDGGQANTGELFF.

This clonotype was found a few times. The chain has TRBV11-3 and TRBJ2-2; TRBD1 matches 12 bases. CDR1 SGHNT and CDR2 YENEEA come from the germline V gene. The CDR3 covers 16 residues. With 3 bases clipped from V and 6 bases from J, the junction kept 5 bases outside the gene matches. This chain's CDR3 is CASSFRDRGPSGELFF. In DNA, the CDR3 is TGTGCCAGCAGCTTCCGGGACAGGGGGCCCTCCGGGGAGCTGTTTTTT. Complete variable domain (other parts from reference TRBV11-3 and TRBJ2-2): EAGVVQSPRYKIIEKKQPVAFWCNPISGHNTLYWYLQNLGQGPELLIRYENEEAVDDSQLPKDRFSAERLKGVDSTLKIQPAELGDSAVYLCASSFRDRGPSGELFFGEGSRLTVL.

This clonotype was observed at least ten times. The chain links TRBV18 to TRBJ1-1, with a possible D match to TRBD1 (5 bases). This CDR3 has 14 residues. Per the germline V gene, CDR1 is KGHSH and CDR2 is LQKENI. V lost 6 bases and J lost 1, with 12 bases in between. CDR3 sequence reads: CASSAGGANTEAFF. The CDR3 region has the DNA TGTGCCAGCTCGGCTGGGGGTGCGAACACTGAAGCTTTCTTT.

To note about this clonotype: Possible read error: a much larger clone is one base away. The V call is TRBV20-1, the J call TRBJ2-1, with 11 nucleotides matching TRBD2. Germline CDR1 and CDR2: DFQATT and SNEGSKA (reference sequence). This CDR3 has 17 residues. The CDR3 protein is CSARDLLAGASYDEQFF. In DNA form, the CDR3 reads TGCAGTGCTAGAGATCTACTAGCGGGAGCCTCCTACGATGAGCAGTTCTTC.

This clonotype was seen more than once but under ten times. The V and J genes are TRBV20-1 and TRBJ1-2; D remains ambiguous. Germline assignment: CDR1 DFQATT and CDR2 SNEGSKA (reference sequence). Trimming removed 0 bases from V and 8 bases from J, with 16 bases in between. The CDR3 totals 14 residues. This CDR3 is CSARDRNSRQGYTF. CDR3 in DNA: TGCAGTGCTAGAGACCGAAACAGTCGGCAAGGCTACACCTTC.

This clonotype was seen many times. The genes are TRBV28 and TRBJ2-7; D gene ambiguous. Germline-derived CDR1 and CDR2 are MDHEN and SYDVKM. Trimming cost V 5 bases and J 3 bases, with 14 bases left between them. CDR3 size: 14 residues. DNA of the CDR3: TGTGCCAGCAGTCCCCGACGGCCGGTCTACGAGCAGTACTTC. Translated, it gives CASSPRRPVYEQYF. Based on the CDR3 plus reference TRBV28 and TRBJ2-7, the full variable domain is DVKVTQSSRYLVKRTGEKVFLECVQDMDHENMFWYRQDPGLGLRLIYFSYDVKMKEKGDIPEGYSVSREKKERFSLILESASTNQTSMYLCASSPRRPVYEQYFGPGTRLTVT.

This clonotype was seen at least ten times. CDR3 DNA sequence: TGCAGTGCTAGCGGGACTAACACCGGGGAGCTGTTTTTT. The encoded protein is CSASGTNTGELFF. V and J are TRBV20-1 and TRBJ2-2, with D perhaps matching TRBD2 (6 bases). The length of the CDR3 is 13 residues. Germline CDR1 and CDR2: DFQATT and SNEGSKA (reference sequence). V was pared by 3 bases and J by 2 bases, with 7 bases between.

For this clonotype: The junction shows a germline mismatch at one end, possibly a read error. The chain links TRBV20-1 to TRBJ2-6; no firm D call. The CDR3 totals 14 residues. Germline V gives CDR1 DFQATT, CDR2 SNEGSKA (reference sequence). DNA of the CDR3: TGCAGTGCTATTAACTACGCTGGGACCAACGTCCTGACTTTC. Encoded protein: CSAINYAGTNVLTF.

In its sample, this clonotype was seen a few times. DNA for the CDR3: TGTGCCAGTAGTATCGTCCGGGGTGAGCAGTTCTTC. Translated: CASSIVRGEQFF. The V and J genes are TRBV19 and TRBJ2-1; D might be TRBD2 (5 bases). CDR1 LNHDA and CDR2 SQIVND come from the germline V gene (reference sequence). V was pared by 3 bases and J by 9 bases, with 9 bases between. This CDR3 has 12 amino acids.

The sample holds many counts of this clonotype. The chain has TRBV11-2 and TRBJ1-2; 8 positions agree with TRBD1. With 4 bases clipped from V and 7 bases from J, the junction kept 2 bases outside the gene matches. This CDR3 has 12 amino acids. Germline assignment: CDR1 SGHAT and CDR2 FQNNGV. Here the CDR3 reads CASSWTGSGYTF. In nucleotides, the CDR3 is TGTGCCAGCAGCTGGACAGGGTCTGGCTACACCTTC.

The sample holds many counts of this clonotype. CDR3 region: CASRLADEQFF. CDR3 bases: TGTGCCAGCCGACTAGCTGATGAGCAGTTCTTC. The genes are TRBV3-1 and TRBJ2-1; 7 nucleotides agree with TRBD2. Germline values: CDR1 LGHDT, CDR2 YNNKEL (reference sequence). The junction had 3 bases not matched to a gene; V was cut back by 8 bases and J by 8 bases. The CDR3 has 11 amino acids.

In this sample, this clonotype turned up many times. CDR3 residues: CSARTSGSVQYF. CDR3 bases: TGCAGTGCTAGAACTAGCGGGAGTGTGCAGTACTTC. The genes are TRBV20-1 and TRBJ2-7; 11 nucleotides line up with TRBD2. Germline CDR1 DFQATT, CDR2 SNEGSKA (reference sequence). V shed 2 bases and J 9 bases; nucleotides not matched to a gene: 3. The CDR3 consists of 12 residues.

This rearrangement joins TRBV30 to TRBJ2-7; TRBD1 aligns across 9 bases. In germline, CDR1 is GTSNPN, CDR2 SVGIG (reference sequence). The junction had 3 bases not matched to a gene; V was cut back by 0 bases and J by 3 bases. This CDR3 spans 14 amino acids. The CDR3 DNA reads as TGTGCCTGGAGTGTACAGGGGGCGGACTACGAGCAGTACTTC. Its protein product is CAWSVQGADYEQYF.

The chain is built from TRBV5-4 and TRBJ2-1; 14 positions match TRBD2. The CDR3 is 18 amino acids. V shed 3 bases and J 7 bases; nucleotides not matched to a gene: 12. Germline CDR1 and CDR2: SGHNT and YYREEE (reference sequence). For the CDR3, the DNA is TGTGCCAGCAGCTGGGGGGGGACTAGCGGGAGAAGGGGGAATGAGCAGTTCTTC. The encoded protein is CASSWGGTSGRRGNEQFF.

The chain recombines TRBV20-1 with TRBJ1-4; no reliable D call. There are 15 residues in the CDR3. CDR1 is DFQATT and CDR2 is SNEGSKA in the germline V gene (reference sequence). The germline V and J ends were trimmed by 6 bases and 4 bases, with 18 bases remaining between them. The DNA of the CDR3 is TGCAGTGCCCGGGGATCCGTAGAGAATAATGAAAAACTGTTTTTT. It translates to CSARGSVENNEKLFF.

In this sample, this clonotype turned up many times. The V gene is TRBV6-1, the J gene TRBJ2-1, with 9 nucleotides matching TRBD2. Germline V gene lookup returns CDR1 MNHNS and CDR2 SASEGT. CDR3 length: 15 residues. V shed 5 bases, J shed 7 bases, and the junction held 9 bases outside the gene matches. CDR3 sequence: CASSQGLASQNEQFF. CDR3 DNA sequence: TGTGCCAGCAGTCAGGGACTAGCTAGTCAGAATGAGCAGTTCTTC.

This clonotype has more than one count but fewer than ten. The genes are TRBV7-3 and TRBJ2-7; either TRBD1 or TRBD2 may fit D (5 bases each). This CDR3 contains 14 residues. The V and J ends lost 5 bases and 1 base respectively, with 12 bases between them. Germline values: CDR1 SGHTA, CDR2 FQGTGA. The CDR3: CASSPGTPSYEQYF. In DNA, the CDR3 is TGTGCCAGCAGCCCCGGGACGCCTTCCTACGAGCAGTACTTC.

The chain uses TRBV30 and TRBJ1-2, with 11 bases identical to TRBD1. V shed 3 bases, J shed 7 bases, and the junction held 7 bases outside the gene matches. The CDR3 totals 14 residues. Germline V gene lookup returns CDR1 GTSNPN and CDR2 SVGIG (reference sequence). The CDR3 nucleotides are TGTGCCTGGAGGGGGACAGGGGGTAGTGGTGGCTACACCTTC. Protein product: CAWRGTGGSGGYTF.

This clonotype came up many times. The genes are TRBV20-1 and TRBJ2-7; 7 nucleotides agree with TRBD2. Germline CDR1 is DFQATT and CDR2 is SNEGSKA (reference sequence). The CDR3 loop spans 15 amino acids. The ends lost 3 bases at V and 5 bases at J; junction bases unmatched: 13. DNA of the CDR3: TGCAGTGCTAGTGATACCGGGACTACAGACGACGAGCAGTACTTC. This gives the protein CSASDTGTTDDEQYF.

Many counts were recorded for this clonotype. V is TRBV12-3 or TRBV12-4 and J is TRBJ1-1; D not resolved. Trimming took 7 bases from V and 6 from J, leaving 18 bases between them. The CDR3 spans 14 residues. CDR3 coding DNA: TGTGCCAGCACCCCCGGAACAGCGGGTCCTGAAGCTTTCTTT. Its protein product is CASTPGTAGPEAFF.

This clonotype was seen at least ten times. The chain joins TRBV28 to TRBJ1-5, with D hard to call. CDR3 length: 14 residues. Deletions cut 8 bases from V and 1 base from J, with 12 bases between. Germline V lookup: CDR1 MDHEN, CDR2 SYDVKM. CDR3 sequence: CASHFGLSNQPQHF. As DNA, the CDR3 is TGTGCCAGCCACTTTGGTCTGAGCAATCAGCCCCAGCATTTT.

This clonotype was seen ten or more times. The chain joins TRBV7-8 to TRBJ1-1; no definite D call. This CDR3 region has 14 residues. Germline V gives CDR1 SGHVS, CDR2 FQNEAQ. V lost 2 bases to trimming and J lost 1 base, with 8 bases between them. The CDR3 region is CASSLYGENTEAFF. For the CDR3, the DNA is TGTGCCAGCAGCTTATATGGGGAGAACACTGAAGCTTTCTTT. Variable domain in full (rest from reference TRBV7-8 and TRBJ1-1): GAGVSQSPRYKVAKRGQDVALRCDPISGHVSLFWYQQALGQGPEFLTYFQNEAQLDKSGLPSDRFFAERPEGSVSTLKIQRTQQEDSAVYLCASSLYGENTEAFFGQGTRLTVV.